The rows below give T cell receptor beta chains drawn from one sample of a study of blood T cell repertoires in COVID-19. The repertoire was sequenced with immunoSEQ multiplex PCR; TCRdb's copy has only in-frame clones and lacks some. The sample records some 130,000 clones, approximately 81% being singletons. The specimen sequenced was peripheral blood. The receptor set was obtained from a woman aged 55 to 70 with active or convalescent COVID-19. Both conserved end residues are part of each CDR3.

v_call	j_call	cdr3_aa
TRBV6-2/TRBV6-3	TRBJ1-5	CASSYVTGSNQPQHF
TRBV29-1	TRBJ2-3	CSAVLRVAVLVSTDTQYF
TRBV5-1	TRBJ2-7	CASSVTTGEAYEQYF
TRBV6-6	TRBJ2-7	CASIPGQGLRSYEQYF
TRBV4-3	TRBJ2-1	CASSQEHYSYNEQFF
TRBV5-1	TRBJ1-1	CASSPTPGANTEAFF
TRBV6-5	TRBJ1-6	CASRQGVHSPLHF
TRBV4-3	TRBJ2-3	CASSLRTSGATDTQYF
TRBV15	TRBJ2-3	CATSRGAAGDTDTQYF
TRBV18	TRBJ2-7	CASSPVASGIAYEQYF
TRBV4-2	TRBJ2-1	CASSHPGLEADEQFF
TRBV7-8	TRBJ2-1	CASLLTPWGLDEQFF
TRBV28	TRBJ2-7	CASSLEGAGGYEQYF
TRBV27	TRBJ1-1	CASSLSRTGDEAFF
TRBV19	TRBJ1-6	CASSLRDSYNSPLHF
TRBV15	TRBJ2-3	CATSRGQGNGLLLWTDTQYF
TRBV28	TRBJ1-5	CASSRPGHQPQHF
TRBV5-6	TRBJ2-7	CASSPDSLSYEQYF
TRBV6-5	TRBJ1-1	CASRLQATGVTEAFF
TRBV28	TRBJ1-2	CASRFGTLKGYTF
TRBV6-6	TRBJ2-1	CASTYTLAGGYNEQFF
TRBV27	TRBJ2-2	CASSLSQTSGGGELFF
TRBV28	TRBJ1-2	CASSSPQGWYGYTF
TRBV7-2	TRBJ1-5	CASSLGQLSNQPQHF
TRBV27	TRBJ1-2	CASRGTGLANYGYTF
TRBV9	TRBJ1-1	CASSVDSWGTEAFF
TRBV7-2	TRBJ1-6	CASSPIRDRGWESPLHF
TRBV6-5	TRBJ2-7	CASSYSIQGAYEQYF
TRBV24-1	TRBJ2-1	CATSDSVGLADNEQFF
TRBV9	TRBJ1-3	CASSPRGNTIYF
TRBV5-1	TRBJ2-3	CASSLSGGAGTDTQYF
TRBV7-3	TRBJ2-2	CASSRVAGALGELFF
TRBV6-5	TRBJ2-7	CASSSRTGTGYEQYF
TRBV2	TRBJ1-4	CASSRTPGYEKLFF
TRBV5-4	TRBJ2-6	CASSPPGLAGELRNVLTF
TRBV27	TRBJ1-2	CASSRDRDRDYGYTF
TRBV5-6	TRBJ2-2	CASSHPNTGELFF
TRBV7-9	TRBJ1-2	CASSLSQGAGGYTF
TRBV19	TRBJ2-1	CASSIPSGSSYNEQFF
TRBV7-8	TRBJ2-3	CASRLGLALTDTQYF
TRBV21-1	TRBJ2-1	CASSKRAKGLAGKFF
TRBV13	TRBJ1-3	CASSPGDTGNTIYF
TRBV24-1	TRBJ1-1	CATSAPGLGTEAFF
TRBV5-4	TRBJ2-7	CASSLPSGGPTYEQYF
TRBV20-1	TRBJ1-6	CSASKGEGSSPLHF
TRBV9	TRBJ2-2	CASSVESSPRLGGELFF
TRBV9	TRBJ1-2	CASSGTFGQEVSGYTF
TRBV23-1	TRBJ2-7	CASSQTTGPYYEQYF
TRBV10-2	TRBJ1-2	CASSESMVGLYYGYTF
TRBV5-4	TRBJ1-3	CASSSDRSSGNTIYF
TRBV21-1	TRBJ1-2	CASSLVLEKKTNYGYTF
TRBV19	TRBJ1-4	CASSNPGQGDEKLFF
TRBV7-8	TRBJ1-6	CASSPDRGGYNSPLHF
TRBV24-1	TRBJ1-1	CATIGQGERTEAFF